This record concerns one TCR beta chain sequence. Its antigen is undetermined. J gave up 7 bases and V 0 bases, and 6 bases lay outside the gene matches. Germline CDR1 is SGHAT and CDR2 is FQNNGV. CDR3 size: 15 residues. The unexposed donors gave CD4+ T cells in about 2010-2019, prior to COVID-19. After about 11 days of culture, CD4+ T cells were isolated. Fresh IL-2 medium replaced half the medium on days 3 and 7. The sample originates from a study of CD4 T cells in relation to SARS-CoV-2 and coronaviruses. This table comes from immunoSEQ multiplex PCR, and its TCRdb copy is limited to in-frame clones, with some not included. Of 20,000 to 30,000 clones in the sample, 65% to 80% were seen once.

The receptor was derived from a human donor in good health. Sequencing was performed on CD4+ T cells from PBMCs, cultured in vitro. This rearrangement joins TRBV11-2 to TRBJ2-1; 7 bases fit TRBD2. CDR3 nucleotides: TGTGCCAGCAGCTTAGATCGACTAGCCAGGAATGAGCAGTTCTTC. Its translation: CASSLDRLARNEQFF.